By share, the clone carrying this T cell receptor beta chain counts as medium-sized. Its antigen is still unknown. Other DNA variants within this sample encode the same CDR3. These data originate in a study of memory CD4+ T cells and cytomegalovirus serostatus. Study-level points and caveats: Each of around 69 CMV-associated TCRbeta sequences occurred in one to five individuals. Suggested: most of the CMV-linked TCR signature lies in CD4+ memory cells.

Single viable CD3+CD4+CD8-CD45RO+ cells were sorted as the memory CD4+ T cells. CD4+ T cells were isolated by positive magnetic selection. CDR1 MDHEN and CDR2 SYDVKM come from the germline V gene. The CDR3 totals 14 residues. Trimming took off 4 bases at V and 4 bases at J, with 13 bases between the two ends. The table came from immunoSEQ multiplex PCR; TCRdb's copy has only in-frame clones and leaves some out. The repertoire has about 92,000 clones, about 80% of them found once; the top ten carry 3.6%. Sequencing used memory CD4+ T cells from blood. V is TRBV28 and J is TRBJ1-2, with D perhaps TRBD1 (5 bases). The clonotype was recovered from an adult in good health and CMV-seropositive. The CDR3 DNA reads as TGTGCCAGCAGTTCTCCAGGGAGAACCTATGGCTACACCTTC. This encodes CASSSPGRTYGYTF.